This T cell receptor (beta chain) was found in a study of brain T cells in children with intractable seizures. V was shortened by 0 bases and J by 4 bases, with 15 bases between the two germline ends. CDR1 is MNHEY and CDR2 is SVGEGT in the germline V gene. This CDR3 region has 16 residues. The assay was immunoSEQ multiplex PCR, and TCRdb's table has in-frame clones only and misses some. The table lists a few hundred thousand clones, roughly 93% of them singletons. As to time point: blood from clinic visit 5 months post-surgery; TSC patient then seizure free. Surgery cases with the highest brain T cell transcript signatures were chosen for sequencing.

The receptor was derived from a boy in the first two years of life with tuberous sclerosis and intractable seizures. The chain links TRBV6-2 or TRBV6-3 to TRBJ1-2; D is undetermined. Material: peripheral blood, obtained about 5 months after surgery. The CDR3 region is CASSYSGGGGLYGYTF. As DNA, the CDR3 is TGTGCCAGCAGTTACTCGGGTGGAGGAGGTCTCTATGGCTACACCTTC.